The clone carrying this T cell receptor beta chain has only a few counts. Its antigen is as yet unknown. The data are from a study of response to subunit inactivated influenza vaccine. Study-wide points: Authors suggested that a seasonal influenza vaccination recruits few new T cells each time.

One entry per CDR3 protein, called by TCRdb with MiXCR from the RT-PCR reads. The sample shows about 700,000 distinct CDR3 sequences, more than 15% of them seen only once. Germline lookup yields CDR1 LGHDT and CDR2 YNNKEL (reference sequence). The CDR3 sequence is 13 residues long. V lost 4 bases, J lost 8 bases, and 6 bases stayed unmatched. The gene calls are TRBV3-1 and TRBJ1-2; 8 bases line up with TRBD1. The sample consisted of PBMCs from blood, taken 11 to 12 days after vaccination. The clonotype comes from a man in his forties or fifties who received an inactivated influenza vaccine. CDR3 sequence reads: CASSPRTGSGYTF. The CDR3 bases are TGTGCCAGCAGCCCTAGGACAGGGTCGGGCTACACCTTC.